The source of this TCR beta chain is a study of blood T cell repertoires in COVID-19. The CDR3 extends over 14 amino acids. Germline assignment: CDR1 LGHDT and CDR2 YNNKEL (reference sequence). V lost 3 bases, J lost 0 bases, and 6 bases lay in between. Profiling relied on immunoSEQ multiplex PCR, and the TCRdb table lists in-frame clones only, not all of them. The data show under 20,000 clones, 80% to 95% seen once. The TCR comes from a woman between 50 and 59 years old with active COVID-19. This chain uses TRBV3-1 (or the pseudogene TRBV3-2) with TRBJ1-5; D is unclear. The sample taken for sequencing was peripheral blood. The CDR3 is CASSQRSSNQPQHF. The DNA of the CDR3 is TGTGCCAGCAGCCAGAGGAGTAGCAATCAGCCCCAGCATTTT.